This T cell receptor beta chain was recorded in a study of yellow fever vaccine responses in identical twins. Study observations and caveats: Twins reportedly had a vaccine T cell response that seemed partly convergent, partly personalized.

The CDR3 loop spans 15 amino acids. Germline loops: CDR1 SQVTM, CDR2 ANQGSEA. Trimming left V 1 base short and J 0 bases short, with 12 bases between. TCRdb fed the RT-PCR reads into MiXCR, producing one record per CDR3 protein. Of 15,000 or so distinct CDR3 sequences listed, 82% are singletons. As for this clonotype: Its antigen is as yet unknown.

The material sequenced was T cells from blood (PBMCs), unsorted or a sorted subset (not recorded which), taken before or after yellow fever vaccination (not recorded which). This receptor was obtained from a woman aged 18-29 years who received the yellow fever vaccine. The chain uses TRBV29-1 and TRBJ2-5; D might be TRBD2 (6 bases). The CDR3 DNA reads TGCAGCGTTGAAGGTGGGCCTAGCGACCAAGAGACCCAGTACTTC. Its translation: CSVEGGPSDQETQYF.